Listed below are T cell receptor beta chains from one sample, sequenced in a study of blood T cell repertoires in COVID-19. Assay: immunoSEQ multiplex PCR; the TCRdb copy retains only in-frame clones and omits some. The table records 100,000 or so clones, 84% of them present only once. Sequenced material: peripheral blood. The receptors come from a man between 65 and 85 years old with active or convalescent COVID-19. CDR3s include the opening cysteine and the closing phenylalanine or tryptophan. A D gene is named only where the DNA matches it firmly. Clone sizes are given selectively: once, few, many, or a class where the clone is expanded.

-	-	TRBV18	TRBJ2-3	CASSPSPVGTDTQYF	TGTGCCAGCTCTCCTTCCCCGGTGGGCACAGATACGCAGTATTTT
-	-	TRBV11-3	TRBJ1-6	CASSLNSRHRVSSRNSPLHF	TGTGCCAGCAGCTTAAACTCCCGACACAGGGTTTCTTCTCGTAATTCACCCCTCCACTTT
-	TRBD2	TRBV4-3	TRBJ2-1	CASSQRLAGGPHEQFF	TGCGCCAGCAGCCAAAGACTAGCGGGGGGGCCCCATGAGCAGTTCTTC
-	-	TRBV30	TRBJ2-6	CAWSPLGANVLTF	TGTGCCTGGAGTCCCCTAGGGGCCAACGTCCTGACTTTC
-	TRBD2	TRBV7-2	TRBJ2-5	CASSPYGRSGGPPETQYF	TGTGCCAGCAGCCCGTATGGAAGGAGCGGGGGGCCCCCAGAGACCCAGTACTTC
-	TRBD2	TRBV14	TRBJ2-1	CASILKSIPGLAGGPEFF	TGTGCCAGCATCCTTAAGAGCATTCCGGGACTAGCGGGGGGGCCCGAGTTCTTC
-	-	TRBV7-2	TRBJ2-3	CASSLGGTDTQYF	TGTGCCAGCAGCTTAGGAGGGACAGATACGCAGTATTTT
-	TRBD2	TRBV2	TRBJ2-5	CASSPPPTSGGMETQYF	TGTGCCAGCAGCCCTCCCCCCACTAGCGGGGGGATGGAGACCCAGTACTTC
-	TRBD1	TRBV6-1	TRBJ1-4	CASSEMGQGPWGEKLFF	TGTGCCAGCAGTGAAATGGGACAGGGCCCGTGGGGTGAAAAACTGTTTTTT
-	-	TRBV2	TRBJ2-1	CASTAGASYNEQFF	TGTGCCAGCACAGCAGGGGCCTCCTACAATGAGCAGTTCTTC
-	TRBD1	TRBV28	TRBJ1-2	CASSLDRADYGYTF	TGTGCCAGCAGCTTAGACAGGGCGGACTATGGCTACACCTTC
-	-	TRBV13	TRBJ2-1	CASSLNPGKSPKNEQFF	TGTGCCAGCAGCTTAAATCCGGGAAAGTCCCCTAAAAATGAGCAGTTCTTC
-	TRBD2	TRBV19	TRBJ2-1	CASSPSGAKSSYNEQFF	TGTGCCAGTAGCCCTAGCGGGGCGAAGAGCTCCTACAATGAGCAGTTCTTC
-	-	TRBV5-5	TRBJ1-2	CASSSVTGSYGYTF	TGTGCCAGCAGCTCCGTCACAGGGAGCTATGGCTACACCTTC
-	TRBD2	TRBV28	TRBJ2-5	CASSLTSGQQETQYF	TGTGCCAGCAGTTTGACTAGCGGCCAACAAGAGACCCAGTACTTC
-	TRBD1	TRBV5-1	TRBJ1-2	CASSVGQGPYGYTF	TGCGCCAGCAGCGTCGGACAGGGACCTTATGGCTACACCTTC
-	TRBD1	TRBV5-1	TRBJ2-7	CASSRDSRNEQYF	TGCGCCAGCAGCCGGGACAGTAGGAACGAGCAGTACTTC
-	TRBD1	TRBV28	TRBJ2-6	CASGDRSSGANVLTF	TGTGCCAGCGGGGACAGAAGCTCTGGGGCCAACGTCCTGACTTTC
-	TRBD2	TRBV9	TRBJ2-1	CASSVGGAGGRNEQFF	TGTGCCAGCAGCGTAGGAGGCGCGGGGGGGCGCAATGAGCAGTTCTTC
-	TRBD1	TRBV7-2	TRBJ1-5	CASSLGDRGNQPQHF	TGTGCCAGCAGCTTAGGGGACAGGGGCAATCAGCCCCAGCATTTT
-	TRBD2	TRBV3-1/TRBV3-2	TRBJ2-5	CASSQGIGRGAGETQYF	TGTGCCAGCAGCCAAGGGATCGGGCGGGGGGCCGGAGAGACCCAGTACTTC
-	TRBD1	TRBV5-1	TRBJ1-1	CASSFSGTGVSTEAFF	TGCGCCAGCAGCTTCTCCGGGACAGGGGTCTCCACTGAAGCTTTCTTT
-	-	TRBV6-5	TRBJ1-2	CASSYGGSSGYTF	TGTGCCAGCAGTTACGGGGGGAGTTCGGGCTACACCTTC
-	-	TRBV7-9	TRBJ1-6	CASSLRQINSPLHF	TGTGCCAGCAGCTTGCGACAGATTAATTCACCCCTCCACTTT
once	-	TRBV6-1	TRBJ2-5	CASSDWRQTQRQNYF	TGTGCCAGCAGTGATTGGAGACAGACCCAAAGACAGAATTACTTC
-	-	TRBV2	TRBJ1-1	CASIGHLMNTEAFF	TGTGCCAGTATTGGGCACCTCATGAACACTGAAGCTTTCTTT
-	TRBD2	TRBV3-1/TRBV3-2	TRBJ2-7	CASSQEARGGGNEQYF	TGTGCCAGCAGCCAAGAGGCCCGTGGCGGGGGGAACGAGCAGTACTTC
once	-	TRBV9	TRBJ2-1	CASSVGPRRGEQFF	TGTGCCAGCAGCGTCGGACCGCGGAGGGGTGAGCAGTTCTTC
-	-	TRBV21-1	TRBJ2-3	CASSGTADTQYF	TGTGCCAGCAGCGGTACGGCAGATACGCAGTATTTT
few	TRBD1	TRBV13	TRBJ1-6	CASKQDRGPSSPLHF	TGTGCCAGCAAGCAGGACAGGGGGCCGAGTTCACCCCTCCACTTT
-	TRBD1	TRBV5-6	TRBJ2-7	CASSSQGANEQYF	TGTGCCAGCAGCTCTCAGGGGGCCAACGAGCAGTACTTC
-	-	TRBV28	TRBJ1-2	CASSSFYGYTF	TGTGCCAGCAGCTCCTTCTATGGCTACACCTTC
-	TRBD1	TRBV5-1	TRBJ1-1	CASSPRDRALGTEAFF	TGCGCCAGCAGCCCCAGAGACAGGGCCTTGGGCACTGAAGCTTTCTTT